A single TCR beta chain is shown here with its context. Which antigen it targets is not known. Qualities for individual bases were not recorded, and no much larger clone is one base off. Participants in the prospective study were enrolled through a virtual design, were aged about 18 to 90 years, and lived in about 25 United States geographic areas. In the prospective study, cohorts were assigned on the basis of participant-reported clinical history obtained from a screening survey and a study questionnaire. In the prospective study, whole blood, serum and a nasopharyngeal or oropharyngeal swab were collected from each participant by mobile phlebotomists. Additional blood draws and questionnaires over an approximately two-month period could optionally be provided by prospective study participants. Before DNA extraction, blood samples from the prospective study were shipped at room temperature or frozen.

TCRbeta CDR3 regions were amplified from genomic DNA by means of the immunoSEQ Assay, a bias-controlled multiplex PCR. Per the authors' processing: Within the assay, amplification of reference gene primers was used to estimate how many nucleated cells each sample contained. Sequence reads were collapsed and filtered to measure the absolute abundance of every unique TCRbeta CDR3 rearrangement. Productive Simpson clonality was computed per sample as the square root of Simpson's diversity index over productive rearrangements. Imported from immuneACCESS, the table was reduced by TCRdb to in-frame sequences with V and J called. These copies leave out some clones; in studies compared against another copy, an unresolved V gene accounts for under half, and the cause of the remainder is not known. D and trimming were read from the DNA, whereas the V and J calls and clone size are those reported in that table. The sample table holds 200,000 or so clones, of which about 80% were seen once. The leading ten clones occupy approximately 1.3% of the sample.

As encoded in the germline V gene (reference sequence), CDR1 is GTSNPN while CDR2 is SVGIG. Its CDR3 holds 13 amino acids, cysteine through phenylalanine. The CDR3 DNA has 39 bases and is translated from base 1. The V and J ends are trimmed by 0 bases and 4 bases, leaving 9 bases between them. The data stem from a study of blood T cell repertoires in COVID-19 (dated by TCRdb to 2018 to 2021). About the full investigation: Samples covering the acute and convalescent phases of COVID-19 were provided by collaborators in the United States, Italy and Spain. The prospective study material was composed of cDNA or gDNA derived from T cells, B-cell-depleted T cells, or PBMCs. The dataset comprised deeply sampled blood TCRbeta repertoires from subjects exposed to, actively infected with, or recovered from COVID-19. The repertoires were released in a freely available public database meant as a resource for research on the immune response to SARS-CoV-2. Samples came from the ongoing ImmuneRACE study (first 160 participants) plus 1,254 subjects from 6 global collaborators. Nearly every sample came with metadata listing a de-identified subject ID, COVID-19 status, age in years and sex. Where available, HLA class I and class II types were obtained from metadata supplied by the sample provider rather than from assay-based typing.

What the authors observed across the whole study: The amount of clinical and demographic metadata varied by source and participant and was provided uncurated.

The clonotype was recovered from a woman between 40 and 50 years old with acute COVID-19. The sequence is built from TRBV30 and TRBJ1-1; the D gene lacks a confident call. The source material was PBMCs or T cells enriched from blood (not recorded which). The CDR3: CAWSVGSRTEAFF. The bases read TGTGCCTGGAGTGTGGGGAGTCGCACTGAAGCTTTCTTT. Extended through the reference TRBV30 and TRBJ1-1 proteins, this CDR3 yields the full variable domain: SQTIHQWPATLVQPVGSPLSLECTVEGTSNPNLYWYRQAAGRGLQLLFYSVGIGQISSEVPQNLSASRPQDRQFILSSKKLLLSDSGFYLCAWSVGSRTEAFFGQGTRLTVV.